This TCR beta chain was retrieved from a study of T-cell memory formation after mild COVID-19. Each CDR3 protein gets one entry after TCRdb re-called the 5' RACE reads with MiXCR. In the table there are just under 350,000 distinct CDR3 sequences, 10% to 15% of which are singletons. This CDR3 has 16 residues. J lost 0 bases, V lost 5 bases, and 7 bases had no gene match. Germline values: CDR1 SEHNR, CDR2 FQNEAQ (reference sequence). The chain links TRBV7-9 to TRBJ2-3, with TRBD2 identical over 8 bases. Sequenced material: PBMCs or a T cell subset sorted from them (not recorded which). The origin of this receptor is a man aged 18 to 30 who had mild COVID-19 (a few samples of this study predate the infection). Cell type and time point are not known. CDR3 DNA: TGTGCCAGCAGCCGCTATGTAGCGGGGAGCACAGATACGCAGTATTTT. This translates into CASSRYVAGSTDTQYF.